This entry lists 27 T cell receptor beta chains sequenced from one sample in a study of cytomegalovirus exposure and HLA in healthy donors. PCR was performed using 60 Vbeta and 13 Jbeta primers. Libraries were prepared by immunoSEQ multiplex PCR; TCRdb keeps only in-frame clonotypes and omits some of them. The sample has approximately 120,000 clones, about four fifths seen once. The specimen sequenced was PBMCs. These receptors were collected from a woman aged 25 to 45 in good health and CMV-seronegative.

This chain uses TRBV2 with TRBJ1-2; 10 bases agree with TRBD1. The CDR3 loop spans 14 amino acids. The V gene's germline CDR1 is SNHLY and CDR2 FYNNEI. V was pared by 9 bases and J by 4 bases, with 8 bases of the junction left unmatched. CDR3 in DNA: TGTGCCAGTCGGGGACAGGGGCTCGGCTATGGCTACACCTTC. Translating gives CASRGQGLGYGYTF.

The rearrangement uses TRBV19 and TRBJ2-1, with D possibly TRBD1 on 5 matching bases. The V gene lost 5 bases and the J gene lost 0 bases, with 11 bases spanning the gap. The CDR3 sequence is 15 residues long. CDR1 is LNHDA and CDR2 is SQIVND in the germline V gene (reference sequence). The CDR3 DNA reads as TGTGCCAGTAGTCGACAGCTAGGCTCCTACAATGAGCAGTTCTTC. Translating gives CASSRQLGSYNEQFF.

This chain uses TRBV28 with TRBJ2-1, with TRBD2 identical over 7 bases. Germline V lookup: CDR1 MDHEN, CDR2 SYDVKM. V dropped 4 bases and J dropped 7; count of bases not matched to a gene: 19. This CDR3 is 18 amino acids long. The CDR3 coding sequence is TGTGCCAGCAGTTACGGTAAGGGAGGGTCGATGACGGCGAATGAGCAGTTCTTC. Its protein product is CASSYGKGGSMTANEQFF.

The V gene is TRBV5-1, the J gene TRBJ2-1; maybe TRBD1 (5 bases). The ends were cut back, 6 bases at V and 5 bases at J, with 12 bases in the middle. The CDR3 runs to 13 residues. Per germline, CDR1 SGHRS and CDR2 YFSETQ. CDR3 nucleotide sequence: TGCGCCAGCATCCCCACAGGTAACAATGAGCAGTTCTTC. Translated: CASIPTGNNEQFF.

The V gene is TRBV29-1, the J gene TRBJ1-1; D is unclear. The CDR3 extends over 13 amino acids. Trimming took 4 bases from V and 0 from J, leaving 9 bases between them. Germline-derived CDR1 and CDR2 are SQVTM and ANQGSEA. CDR3 nucleotides: TGCAGCGTTGGTCGGGGATTGAACACTGAAGCTTTCTTT. It codes for CSVGRGLNTEAFF.

This clone occurred a few times. This chain links TRBV28 with TRBJ2-3, with 7 bases fitting TRBD2. With 3 bases clipped from V and 8 bases from J, the junction kept 8 bases outside the gene matches. Germline CDR1 MDHEN, CDR2 SYDVKM. The CDR3 has 14 residues. The CDR3 region has the DNA TGTGCCAGCAGTTTCTCAGCGGGATTCGGTACGCAGTATTTT. This gives the protein CASSFSAGFGTQYF. The variable domain in full, completed from reference TRBV28 and TRBJ2-3, reads DVKVTQSSRYLVKRTGEKVFLECVQDMDHENMFWYRQDPGLGLRLIYFSYDVKMKEKGDIPEGYSVSREKKERFSLILESASTNQTSMYLCASSFSAGFGTQYFGPGTRLTVL.

This chain joins TRBV27 and TRBJ1-1, with a weak D call TRBD1 (5 bases). CDR1 is MNHEY, CDR2 SMNVEV, per germline (reference sequence). V was trimmed by 4 bases and J by 2 bases, leaving 8 bases between them. The CDR3 contains 13 residues. This CDR3 reads CASSSTGNTEAFF. The DNA of the CDR3 is TGTGCCAGCAGTTCCACAGGTAACACTGAAGCTTTCTTT.

The chain combines TRBV27 with TRBJ2-1, with 8 positions matching TRBD2. The germline CDR1 and CDR2 sequences are MNHEY and SMNVEV (reference sequence). This CDR3 is 15 amino acids long. The V gene end was trimmed by 0 bases and the J gene end by 4 bases; junction bases not matched to a gene: 2. CDR3 sequence (DNA): TGTGCCAGCAGTTTATCTAGCGGGGTTTACAATGAGCAGTTCTTC. Protein sequence: CASSLSSGVYNEQFF.

This clone was detected once. J is TRBJ1-1 and V is TRBV18; possible D gene TRBD1, 5 bases. CDR3 length: 14 amino acids. The V end lost 0 bases, the J end lost 4 bases, and 9 bases lay between the germline ends. Germline CDR1 KGHSH, CDR2 LQKENI. The DNA of the CDR3 is TGTGCCAGCTCACCACCGTTCGGGGGCACTGAAGCTTTCTTT. It encodes CASSPPFGGTEAFF.

The chain couples TRBV30 to TRBJ1-2; unclear D gene. Germline CDR1 GTSNPN, CDR2 SVGIG (reference sequence). The CDR3 has 11 amino acids. Trimming removed 0 bases from V and 5 bases from J, with 4 bases in between. In nucleotides, the CDR3 is TGTGCCTGGAGTGTACTTTATGGCTACACCTTC. Its protein product is CAWSVLYGYTF.

The V call is TRBV2, the J call TRBJ1-1; D is ambiguous. The CDR3 extends over 14 amino acids. The germline CDR1 and CDR2 sequences are SNHLY and FYNNEI. Deletions cut 4 bases from V and 1 base from J, with 10 bases between. This CDR3 is CASSVEAKNTEAFF. The CDR3 nucleotides read TGTGCCAGCAGTGTTGAGGCAAAGAACACTGAAGCTTTCTTT.

The CDR3 spells CASSRKREESYEQYF. In nucleotides, the CDR3 is TGTGCCAGCAGCCGTAAGCGGGAGGAATCCTACGAGCAGTACTTC. The rearrangement uses TRBV6-6 and TRBJ2-7; the match to TRBD2 covers 9 bases. Germline V CDR1 and CDR2: MNHNY, SVGAGI (reference sequence). This CDR3 is 15 amino acids long. The junction had 7 bases not matched to a gene; V was cut back by 6 bases and J by 1 base.

The V and J genes are TRBV2 and TRBJ1-3; weak D call: TRBD1 (6 bases). V shed 7 bases and J shed 0 bases, with 13 bases lying between them. CDR1 and CDR2 from the germline V gene are SNHLY and FYNNEI. This CDR3 region has 15 residues. CDR3 sequence: CASTRQVISGNTIYF. The CDR3 coding sequence is TGTGCCAGCACGCGACAGGTCATCTCTGGAAACACCATATATTTT.

CDR3 residues: CASRRVGHVNEAFF. For the CDR3, the DNA is TGTGCCAGCAGGAGAGTTGGACACGTTAATGAAGCTTTCTTT. The chain has TRBV6-5 and TRBJ1-1; TRBD1 is a possible D gene (5 bases). Germline CDR1 MNHEY, CDR2 SVGAGI. Trimming took off 6 bases at V and 7 bases at J, with 18 bases between the two ends. This CDR3 spans 14 amino acids.

Details on this clone: An end of the junction differs from the germline gene, which may be a read error. The rearrangement joins TRBV7-9 to TRBJ1-3; D might be TRBD1 (6 bases). CDR1 and CDR2 (germline): SEHNR, FQNEAQ (reference sequence). CDR3 size: 17 residues. The CDR3 loop is CASRLGGGFDHGNTIYF. In DNA, the CDR3 is TGTGCCAGCAGATTAGGGGGGGGCTTCGACCACGGAAACACCATATATTTT.

The V gene is TRBV19, the J gene TRBJ2-3, with TRBD2 as a possible D gene (6 bases). V was cut by 3 bases and J by 0 bases, with 10 bases left in between. The CDR3 spans 15 residues. The germline CDR1 and CDR2 sequences are LNHDA and SQIVND (reference sequence). The CDR3 protein is CASSMGGTSTDTQYF. The DNA for the CDR3 is TGTGCCAGTAGTATGGGCGGGACTAGCACAGATACGCAGTATTTT.

J is TRBJ2-1 and V is TRBV19; D call uncertain. Germline CDR1 is LNHDA and CDR2 is SQIVND (reference sequence). CDR3 length: 14 residues. The V end lost 5 bases, the J end lost 6 bases, and 14 bases lay between the germline ends. The CDR3 spells CASSLRSFGNEQFF. In DNA, the CDR3 is TGTGCCAGTAGTTTGAGATCCTTTGGCAATGAGCAGTTCTTC.

This clone came up a few times. The V gene is TRBV5-1, the J gene TRBJ2-7; 9 bases align to TRBD1. The V and J ends lost 4 bases and 6 bases, in that order; junction bases with no gene match: 14. CDR1 SGHRS and CDR2 YFSETQ come from the germline V gene. The CDR3 covers 16 residues. The CDR3, as DNA: TGCGCCAGCAGCCCCCTACCCGGGACAGGGATCGGCGAGCAGTACTTC. It encodes CASSPLPGTGIGEQYF.

In this sample, this clone turned up once. V and J are TRBV7-2 and TRBJ2-5, with 11 nucleotides matching TRBD2. Near its end, the DNA agrees better with TRBJ2-7, so the J call may be wrong. The germline V gene has CDR1 SGHTA and CDR2 FQGNSA. This CDR3 is 15 amino acids long. The CDR3 sequence: CASSLGLAGGDEQYF. The CDR3, as DNA: TGTGCCAGCAGCTTAGGTCTAGCGGGAGGTGACGAGCAGTACTTC.

The rearrangement uses TRBV7-3 and TRBJ2-5, with 9 bases that match TRBD1. Germline V gives CDR1 SGHTA, CDR2 FQGTGA. The J segment lost 4 bases and the V segment lost 3 bases, leaving 9 bases of the junction unmatched. The CDR3 is 16 amino acids. The CDR3 loop is CASSLLGQGLGETQYF. The CDR3 nucleotides read TGTGCCAGCAGCTTGTTGGGACAGGGTCTGGGAGAGACCCAGTACTTC.

This clone has only one observation. The chain employs TRBV28 and TRBJ1-1, with unresolved D. CDR3 length: 11 amino acids. Trimming stripped 3 bases from V and 8 bases from J, with 7 bases between. Looked up from germline, CDR1 is MDHEN and CDR2 is SYDVKM. The CDR3: CASSLSLEAFF. The CDR3 DNA reads as TGTGCCAGCAGTTTGAGCCTGGAAGCTTTCTTT.

The chain joins TRBV28 to TRBJ1-2; 8 bases align to TRBD1. The CDR3 consists of 13 residues. The V gene's germline CDR1 is MDHEN and CDR2 SYDVKM. Unmatched junction bases numbered 4, after V lost 3 bases and J lost 7 bases. CDR3 DNA: TGTGCCAGCAGTTTTCAGGGGGCTGGTGGCTACACCTTC. Translating it yields CASSFQGAGGYTF.

This rearrangement joins TRBV9 to TRBJ1-2; the D is unclear. The CDR3 spans 15 residues. Trimming shortened V by 2 bases and J by 5 bases, and 16 bases separated the two germline ends. CDR1 and CDR2 (germline): SGDLS, YYNGEE. In DNA form, the CDR3 reads TGTGCCAGCAGCGTCTTCGGCCGTGGGGAGTATGGCTACACCTTC. It encodes CASSVFGRGEYGYTF.

The chain is built from TRBV19 and TRBJ2-7; 9 bases fit TRBD1. Germline lookup yields CDR1 LNHDA and CDR2 SQIVND (reference sequence). The CDR3 sequence is 15 residues long. The ends lost 2 bases at V and 3 bases at J; junction bases unmatched: 5. This CDR3 is CASSIKRTGDYEQYF. CDR3 bases: TGTGCCAGTAGTATAAAGCGGACAGGGGACTACGAGCAGTACTTC.

This clone has only one observation. The rearrangement joins TRBV5-4 to TRBJ2-5, with a tentative D call TRBD2 (6 bases). The germline CDR1 and CDR2 sequences are SGHNT and YYREEE (reference sequence). V gave up 0 bases and J gave up 0 bases, with 15 bases separating them. There are 17 residues in the CDR3. The CDR3 region is CASSLANLWGDQETQYF. The CDR3 DNA reads TGTGCCAGCAGCTTGGCCAACTTGTGGGGGGACCAAGAGACCCAGTACTTC.

The V and J genes are TRBV19 and TRBJ2-7; 12 bases map to TRBD1. The CDR3 runs to 15 residues. With 4 bases clipped from V and 4 bases from J, the junction kept 5 bases outside the gene matches. Germline loops: CDR1 LNHDA, CDR2 SQIVND (reference sequence). The CDR3 DNA sequence: TGTGCCAGTAGTAGCCGGGACAGGGGGCCATACGAGCAGTACTTC. This encodes CASSSRDRGPYEQYF.

J is TRBJ2-3 and V is TRBV30; 12 bases agree with TRBD2. The CDR3 length is 14 residues. The germline V gene encodes CDR1 GTSNPN and CDR2 SVGIG (reference sequence). Germline trimming cut 5 bases from V and 6 bases from J; bases unmatched to any gene: 6. The CDR3 region is CAWDLAGGQDTQYF. In nucleotides, the CDR3 is TGTGCCTGGGACCTAGCGGGAGGGCAGGATACGCAGTATTTT.